This T cell receptor (beta chain) was captured in a study of cytotoxic CD8 clonotypes in ibrutinib-treated CLL. Looking at the study overall: After a median of almost 70 months, around 15 patients stayed remitted and approximately twelve progressed; responses had been partial in approximately 24 and complete in 2. After treatment lasting a median 12 months, range 6 to 36, response samples were collected.

Study results and caveats: Clonality at baseline surpassed age-matched healthy donors and tracked circulating CD8+ T-cell counts. The study sampled sustained-remission and progressing patients at different times.

The germline gives CDR1 MNHEY, CDR2 SMNVEV (reference sequence). V dropped 6 bases and J dropped 0 bases, with 9 bases sitting between them. The CDR3 is 14 residues long. TCRdb keeps only in-frame clones here, not all; method: immunoSEQ multiplex PCR. The profile shows some 84,000 clones, around 84% of them singletons. Note on this clone: The target antigen is unknown.

This specimen was PBMCs, taken before ibrutinib treatment. The clonotype comes from a human donor with chronic lymphocytic leukemia. This chain uses TRBV27 with TRBJ1-3; D gene ambiguous. The DNA for the CDR3 is TGTGCCAGCAGCCGCACCTCCTCTGGAAACACCATATATTTT. It specifies CASSRTSSGNTIYF.